Shown below are 12 T cell receptor beta chains from a single sample sequenced in a study of OX40 agonist ivuxolimab in advanced cancers. The library was built by means of the immunoSEQ multiplex PCR assay. TCRdb carries this immuneACCESS record with in-frame sequences only. Its versions omit some clonotypes, under half of them owing to an unresolved V gene in the studies checked, with the rest unexplained. For this sample the table gives about 150,000 clones, of which around nine tenths were detected only once. Approximately 1.1% of the sample is taken by the ten largest. Source: CD4+ or CD8+ T cells sorted from blood, taken in a trial of the OX40 agonist ivuxolimab. The receptors stem from an adult with an advanced solid tumor such as melanoma, head and neck, liver or kidney cancer.

The chain is built from TRBV9 and TRBJ2-7, with D unresolved. The CDR3 has 14 amino acids. Germline V gene sequence: CDR1 SGDLS, CDR2 YYNGEE. The V and J ends lost 6 bases and 3 bases respectively, with 16 bases between them. The CDR3 coding sequence is TGTGCCAGCACCCCCGGGTCAACGAACTACGAGCAGTACTTC. Protein product: CASTPGSTNYEQYF. Combining the CDR3 with reference TRBV9 and TRBJ2-7 gives the whole variable domain DSGVTQTPKHLITATGQRVTLRCSPRSGDLSVYWYQQSLDQGLQFLIQYYNGEERAKGNILERFSAQQFPDLHSELNLSSLELGDSALYFCASTPGSTNYEQYFGPGTRLTVT.

The chain couples TRBV28 to TRBJ2-2, with 8 bases identical to TRBD2. The V gene's germline CDR1 is MDHEN and CDR2 SYDVKM. The CDR3 loop spans 16 amino acids. The trim removed 5 bases at V and 4 bases at J, leaving 9 bases unmatched. CDR3 amino acids: CASSPPRAGATGELFF. CDR3 bases: TGTGCCAGCAGTCCTCCCCGAGCGGGAGCCACCGGGGAGCTGTTTTTT.

The rearrangement joins TRBV5-8 to TRBJ1-5, with D possibly being TRBD1 (5 bases). Germline V CDR1 and CDR2: SGHTS, YDEGEE. The CDR3 is made up of 16 amino acids. Trimming shortened V by 4 bases and J by 4 bases, and 18 bases separated the two germline ends. This CDR3 is CASSPGRRGRNQPQHF. DNA of the CDR3: TGTGCCAGCAGCCCCGGCCGGCGGGGCCGGAATCAGCCCCAGCATTTT. Full variable domain (missing parts from reference TRBV5-8 and TRBJ1-5): EAGVTQSPTHLIKTRGQQATLRCSPISGHTSVYWYQQALGLGLQFLLWYDEGEERNRGNFPPRFSGRQFPNYSSELNVNALELEDSALYLCASSPGRRGRNQPQHFGDGTRLSIL.

The genes are TRBV28 and TRBJ2-5; D may be TRBD1 (5 bases). The germline CDR1 and CDR2 sequences are MDHEN and SYDVKM. Trimming took off 5 bases at V and 3 bases at J, with 10 bases between the two ends. CDR3 size: 13 residues. The CDR3 coding sequence is TGTGCCAGCAGTGGACAACAGAAAGAGACCCAGTACTTC. Amino acids: CASSGQQKETQYF.

In DNA form, the CDR3 reads TGTGCCAGCAGCCTCGGGACAGGGCCGCAGGGGGACCCCTTCAACATTCAGTACTTC. Its translation: CASSLGTGPQGDPFNIQYF. The chain couples TRBV5-6 to TRBJ2-4, with 9 nucleotides matching TRBD1. Germline V gives CDR1 SGHDT, CDR2 YYEEEE. The CDR3 sequence is 19 residues long. V shed 4 bases and J 7 bases; nucleotides not matched to a gene: 21.

This clone appeared once. The V call is TRBV28, the J call TRBJ1-4; D is unresolved. V was trimmed by 5 bases and J by 0 bases, leaving 13 bases between them. Germline V gives CDR1 MDHEN, CDR2 SYDVKM. The CDR3 totals 16 residues. This CDR3 reads CASSPLSTATNEKLFF. In nucleotides, the CDR3 is TGTGCCAGCAGTCCACTTAGCACGGCAACTAATGAAAAACTGTTTTTT.

The rearrangement joins TRBV5-1 to TRBJ2-2, with D tentatively TRBD2 (5 bases). Trimming removed 0 bases at V and 1 base at J, with 10 bases between. Germline CDR1 reads SGHRS; CDR2 reads YFSETQ. This CDR3 is built from 16 residues. CDR3 coding DNA: TGCGCCAGCAGCTTGGTGGGGAGAGGGAACACCGGGGAGCTGTTTTTT. This translates into CASSLVGRGNTGELFF.

CDR3 sequence reads: CASSEDYEQYF. DNA for the CDR3: TGTGCCAGCAGTGAAGACTACGAGCAGTACTTC. The chain is built from TRBV2 and TRBJ2-7; no clear D. CDR3 size: 11 residues. V was clipped by 1 base and J by 3 bases, with 1 base between them. CDR1 is SNHLY, CDR2 FYNNEI, per germline.

This chain joins TRBV30 and TRBJ1-3, with D possibly being TRBD1 (5 bases). The CDR3 is 13 amino acids. CDR1 and CDR2 from the germline V gene are GTSNPN and SVGIG (reference sequence). The V end lost 0 bases, the J end lost 7 bases, and 10 bases lay between the germline ends. The CDR3 region is CAWSVGDVNTIYF. CDR3 bases: TGTGCCTGGAGTGTAGGGGACGTGAACACCATATATTTT.

The chain uses TRBV27 and TRBJ2-2, with D maybe TRBD1 (6 bases). The CDR3 totals 17 residues. Trimming removed 7 bases at V and 3 bases at J, with 21 bases between. CDR1 is MNHEY and CDR2 is SMNVEV in the germline V gene (reference sequence). DNA of the CDR3: TGTGCCAGCACCTTGGAATGGACAGTCCGGCACACCGGGGAGCTGTTTTTT. It specifies CASTLEWTVRHTGELFF.

J is TRBJ2-3 and V is TRBV25-1; D is perhaps TRBD1 (5 bases). CDR3 length equals 17 residues. Trimming took 2 bases from V and 1 from J, leaving 16 bases between them. CDR1 and CDR2 (germline): MGHDK, SYGVNS. The CDR3 sequence is CASSERVSGRGTDTQYF. In DNA form, the CDR3 reads TGTGCCAGCAGTGAACGCGTATCGGGCAGGGGCACAGATACGCAGTATTTT.

The chain uses TRBV28 and TRBJ1-4; D is perhaps TRBD1 (5 bases). The CDR3 consists of 13 residues. Germline V gives CDR1 MDHEN, CDR2 SYDVKM. Trimming pared 6 bases from V and 8 bases from J, leaving 13 bases between. The CDR3 here is CASSQQGGEKLFF. CDR3 DNA: TGTGCCAGCAGCCAGCAGGGCGGCGAAAAACTGTTTTTT.